The sequence of this T cell receptor (beta chain) was determined in a study of OX40 agonist ivuxolimab in advanced cancers. Germline V gene lookup returns CDR1 MNHNS and CDR2 SASEGT. Deletions cut 10 bases from V and 0 bases from J, with 10 bases between. The CDR3 is made up of 14 amino acids. No patient had autoimmune disease or received systemic immunosuppression. Only in-frame clones appear in the TCRdb table, and some are missing; sequencing was by immunoSEQ multiplex PCR. The data contain about 98,000 clones, around 92% of them singletons. The sequence was obtained from an adult with an advanced solid tumor such as melanoma, head and neck, liver or kidney cancer. Sample: CD4+ or CD8+ T cells sorted from blood, taken in a trial of the OX40 agonist ivuxolimab. The chain carries TRBV6-1 and TRBJ1-6; no reliable D call. For the CDR3, the DNA is TGTGCCACCTTCCTCAGCTCCTATAATTCACCCCTCCACTTT. Its translation: CATFLSSYNSPLHF.